Sequencing of this T cell receptor beta chain was carried out in a study of tumor-infiltrating lymphocytes in localized non-small cell lung cancer. Across the whole study: From each patient, both tumor and uninvolved lung, non-adjacent to tumor, were sampled. Study findings and constraints: Tumor T-cell fraction was not associated with recurrence-free survival. T-cell fraction did not differ between immunotypes IM1 and IM2. Different pieces of the same tissue were used for each assay.

Using immunoSEQ multiplex PCR, the repertoire was profiled, and TCRdb retains in-frame clones only, with some absent. The table includes approximately 6,700 clones, 70% to 75% detected once. V shed 1 base and J 6 bases; nucleotides not matched to a gene: 8. The CDR3 is 15 amino acids. Per germline, CDR1 SNHLY and CDR2 FYNNEI. On this clone: No antigen is known for it.

The chain joins TRBV2 to TRBJ2-7; 8 bases fit TRBD1. Sequences were obtained from lung tumor tissue. This receptor was obtained from a human donor with non-small cell lung cancer. The CDR3 is CASSEGGQDVGEQYF. The CDR3 DNA is TGTGCCAGCAGTGAAGGGGGACAGGACGTAGGCGAGCAGTACTTC.